This TCR beta chain was sequenced during a study of CXCR3-negative and CXCR3-positive naive CD8 T cells. Study context: There were approximately 140 million TRB reads altogether, and each library had about 1.5 +/- 0.3 million of them.

As for this clonotype: As yet, its antigen is unknown.

CDR3 length equals 17 residues. CDR1 is MGHRA and CDR2 is YSYEKL in the germline V gene. The authors prepared UMI-labeled TRB cDNA libraries by 5' RACE. TCRdb reprocessed the 5' RACE reads and reports one entry per CDR3 protein, with no DNA. This sample's clone table lists tens of thousands of distinct CDR3 sequences. General observations from the study: CD5 surface expression was similar among naive subsets, and TCR strength was estimated by inference from TRB CDR3 properties. The study found comparably high diversity in both naive subsets and much lower diversity in memory CD8+ cells.

Cells that were CD45RO-CCR7+CD27+CD95- constituted naive CD8+ T cells. The receptor comes from a human donor in good health. Some clones in this sample may be carry-over from other donors' samples. Sequencing was done on a sample of naive CXCR3- CD8+ T cells from blood. The subset is: CD45RO-CCR7+CD27+CD95- naive CD8+ T cells lacking CXCR3 (TNR3-). The chain joins TRBV4-1 to TRBJ2-1; TCRdb picks TRBD1, but there is no DNA to check that call. The CDR3 sequence is CASSQIAGAPRDREQFF.